Detailed here is one T cell receptor (beta chain). Its antigen specificity is not known. The record has no base qualities; no much larger clone is one base away. The cohort consisted of 670 or so healthy bone marrow donors. At the time of sampling, all cohort members were nominally healthy, though unrecorded immune exposures were likely present. The donor tested CMV seronegative, placing the donor among the 300 to 400 seronegative members of the cohort. A peripheral blood sample was collected from each donor, and TCR beta sequencing was performed on peripheral blood mononuclear cells. The Qiagen DNeasy Blood Extraction Kit was used to extract genomic DNA from the blood cell samples. These data are taken from a study of cytomegalovirus exposure and HLA in healthy donors (dated by TCRdb to 2015 to 2018). For the study in its entirety: In an earlier analysis of several hundred of the donors, about 270 Gb of sequence data and 100 million or so unique TCR beta sequences from approximately 180 million T cells were reported. Alongside the repertoire data, information on donor age, sex, ethnicity and CMV serostatus was compiled. The T cell repertoires of around 730 subjects were profiled by immunosequencing and related to cytomegalovirus serostatus. The genetic ancestry cluster associated with self-reported Caucasian donors included around four fifths of the roughly 400 genotyped donors. Typing coverage varied by locus: roughly 629-630 donors for A, B, C, DRB1 and DQB1; 522 for DQA1; approximately 570 for DPA1; approximately 490 for DPB1. In addition to the first cohort of 500 to 850 subjects, a separate validation cohort of over 90 different subjects was used. Rather than drawing on any new phenotypic data, the later analysis identified candidate immune exposures from TCR beta sequences and the way those sequences occurred across donors. To predict cytomegalovirus infection status, the study combined high-throughput TCR immunosequencing, statistical association of individual TCRs with disease status, and machine learning. Among some 400 genotyped donors of the cohort, an average of 235,054 unique TCR beta nucleotide sequences were sequenced per donor, around a sixth of them non-productive. Genome-wide SNP genotypes for about 55% of the roughly 670 donors were used in a later genetic analysis, which treated that subset as a discovery cohort. An early release covering 550 to 700 HLA-typed donors comprised 250 to 350 gigabases of sequencing data and 65 million to 100 million unique TCR sequences. An earlier analysis of 500 to 750 of the donors applied high-throughput TCR beta sequencing to assess whether each TCR beta V gene segment acted as functional or pseudogenic. Four or five DR-DQ haplotypes were handled as single units for association and clustering, since linkage in the cohort was strong. The study aimed to test whether signatures of past pathogen exposure could be identified by cataloging public T cell receptors. Class I and class II HLA loci were covered by the typing at four-digit resolution. All discovery cohort repertoires had been generated using a single sequencing platform. To study patterns of TCR occurrence, a later analysis re-analyzed previously published TCR beta repertoires from more than 550 donors and added high-resolution HLA genotyping. Study-level results and caveats: According to the authors, the approach could potentially be generalized to other disease states and immunological phenotypes. Presence/absence analyses assumed roughly uniform sequencing depth across donors, an assumption that may not hold. Some IMGT-functional V segments, including TRBV6-2 and TRBV6-3, could not be distinguished by the 87-base-pair reads and were therefore excluded. Most TCR sequences were seen in very few donors, while some public TCRs were found in many individuals. An association between a missense DCLRE1C variant and V-gene and J-gene trimming of TCR beta chains was found in a later genetic analysis and replicated in an independent cohort. An earlier analysis of approximately 530 of the donors showed that most TCR beta V segments appeared in productive rearrangements either about 87% or about 30% of the time, which broadly matched IMGT annotations. The study gave a list of some 150 TCR beta chains associated with cytomegalovirus. Assigning TCR associations to individual alleles was difficult when HLA alleles, especially DR and DQ, strongly co-occurred. Because HLA typing was missing for some donors at each locus, association tests included only the typed subset. Linkage disequilibrium might explain the correlated functional status among segregating V segments, but an unknown experimental factor could not be excluded. A later analysis associated about 18,000 TCR beta sequences with specific HLA alleles at a false discovery rate of 0.05. Three of the identified cytomegalovirus-associated TCR beta chains were confirmed in vitro to be specific for cytomegalovirus antigens. Several of the top co-occurrence clusters appeared to be linked to parvovirus B19, influenza, CMV and Epstein-Barr virus, according to a later analysis. The only immune exposure information available for the cohort was CMV serostatus. A further reported finding was that TCR beta sequences accurately predicted the HLA-A and HLA-B alleles for most subjects in the first cohort. Compared with equally common non-associated chains, HLA-associated TCR beta chains in a later analysis were more clonally expanded and had lower generation probabilities. The classifier was reported to diagnose cytomegalovirus status with high specificity and sensitivity in both the original cohort and the validation cohort. Only TCR beta chains were sequenced in this cohort, and the absence of alpha or paired-chain data limited detectable features. The earlier analysis of some 540 of the donors excluded seventeen rarely observed V segments, including chromosome 9 orphons, because counts were too low. Compared with the approximately 720-donor mean, donors in an Asian-associated ancestry cluster had fewer N-insertions in productive TCRs, according to a later genetic analysis. In a later analysis, TCR association rates were found to vary across HLA loci, with the most associated TCRs seen for DRB1 alleles and the fewest for HLA-C alleles. A cluster of highly shared sequence variants was judged likely to represent a technical artifact of the sequencing pipeline. A later analysis found that most CMV-associated TCR beta chains appeared HLA-restricted, with HLA associations seemingly driven largely by CMV exposure.

CDR1 and CDR2 were assigned from the germline V gene (reference sequence) as SGHNT and YYREEE. The CDR3 contains 13 residues, cysteine and phenylalanine counted. The DNA shown is the 39-base CDR3, in frame from base 1. Ends trimmed: V by 4 bases, J by 6 bases; bases unmatched to a gene: 3. The method behind the library was the immunoSEQ multiplex PCR assay. The multiplex PCR relied on a mix of 60 forward primers for TCR Vbeta segments and 13 reverse primers for TCR Jbeta segments. A multiplex PCR assay on genomic DNA amplified the CDR3 region of rearranged TCR beta genes. The amplified TCR beta libraries were sequenced on the Illumina HiSeq System as 87-base-pair reads. In the original analysis: In a later analysis, tens of millions of unique TCR beta chains were counted across the 500 to 850 repertoires, and approximately 9.9 million of these chains were shared by at least two donors. Raw reads were error-corrected and collapsed into unique sequences with a nearest-neighbor algorithm that merged closely related sequences to remove PCR and sequencing errors. V, D and J gene segments were assigned by aligning CDR3 sequences to IMGT reference sequences. For a sequence to be retained, a match of at least six nucleotides was required to both a V gene segment and a J gene segment. Rearrangements were classified as productive when the CDR3 lacked stop codons and remained in frame with V and J, and all other rearrangements were classified as non-productive. CDR3 was defined by IMGT convention, running from the second conserved V-encoded cysteine to the conserved J-encoded phenylalanine. Sequences without an unambiguous match to a single V gene segment were excluded from the earlier analysis of about 630 of the donors. In an earlier analysis of several hundred of the donors, V segments were called functional above 56.7% productive rearrangements and were called segregating when the between-donor standard deviation exceeded 5%. A statistical classification framework was built for diagnosing cytomegalovirus status from the catalog of TCR beta chain sequences. A later analysis assigned V and J genes by comparing TCR nucleotide sequences with IMGT/GENE-DB human TR gene sequences. In a later analysis, CDR3 sequences and most-parsimonious VDJ recombination scenarios were assigned using the TCRdist pipeline. A later analysis defined each TCR beta chain by its CDR3 amino acid sequence plus V-gene family, and excluded reads lacking a unique V-gene family. A later analysis removed 600 or so highly shared, low-generation-probability nucleotide sequences to deal with suspected cross-contamination and a sequencing artifact. For each public chain, a later analysis derived a clonal expansion index from normalized ranks of inferred template counts within each repertoire. In a later analysis, generation probabilities were computed with a VDJ recombination model fitted to out-of-frame rearrangements, and the resulting probabilities were checked against IGoR. In a later analysis, TCR-TCR, TCR-HLA and TCR-CMV co-occurrence was scored with hypergeometric tests, and a repertoire-size bias correction was applied to TCR pairs. In a later analysis, false discovery rates were estimated by permuting HLA or CMV assignments 20 times. A later analysis grouped co-occurring TCRs with DBSCAN, adding TCRdist sequence similarity when clustering within HLA-allele-positive subsets. For co-occurrence clustering, repertoires with fewer than 30,000 or more than 120,000 public chains were excluded, along with roughly 5 repertoires with anomalous nucleotide sharing. TCRdb obtained this table from immuneACCESS and retained in-frame rearrangements with V and J assigned. These tables miss some clones; where compared with another copy, unresolved V genes account for less than half of the shortfall, and the remainder is unexplained. V, J and clone size are those of that table, while D and trimming were read from the DNA. This sample lists about 180,000 clones; around 80% were detected once. Approximately 0.73% of the sample is taken by the ten largest.

The V and J genes are TRBV5-4 and TRBJ2-7, with 11 junctional bases fitting TRBD1. The sequencing input was PBMCs. The sequence was collected from a woman aged 40 to 50 in good health and CMV-seronegative. The nucleotide sequence is TGTGCCAGCAGCGTGGGACAGGGGGGCGAGCAGTACTTC. This translates into CASSVGQGGEQYF.